The 27 T cell receptor beta chains reported below all come from one sample, sequenced in a study of cytomegalovirus exposure and HLA in healthy donors. TCRdb's copy holds only in-frame clones and misses some; the assay was immunoSEQ multiplex PCR. This sample yields more than 150,000 clones, of which roughly 80% are seen a single time; roughly 2.8% belongs to the top ten. Sequenced: PBMCs. The receptors come from a woman younger than 35 in good health and CMV-seropositive.

The chain joins TRBV5-8 to TRBJ1-1; D unresolved. V lost 2 bases to trimming and J lost 7 bases, with 15 bases between them. This CDR3 is 14 amino acids long. CDR1 and CDR2 (germline): SGHTS, YDEGEE. CDR3 sequence reads: CASSFFLRGHEAFF. The CDR3 DNA is TGTGCCAGCAGCTTTTTCCTCCGAGGGCATGAAGCTTTCTTT.

This clone was detected only once. The chain has TRBV4-1 and TRBJ2-1, with D possibly being TRBD1 (6 bases). The V and J ends lost 0 bases and 7 bases respectively, with 19 bases between them. Germline V lookup: CDR1 MGHRA, CDR2 YSYEKL. The CDR3 runs 17 residues. CDR3 DNA: TGCGCCAGCAGCCAAGAACAGGGTATCGCCGTTTGGAATGAGCAGTTCTTC. Amino acid sequence: CASSQEQGIAVWNEQFF.

This chain links TRBV7-8 with TRBJ1-2, with a possible D match to TRBD1 (6 bases). Germline CDR1 SGHVS, CDR2 FQNEAQ. This CDR3 is built from 14 residues. The ends were cut back, 5 bases at V and 7 bases at J, with 17 bases in the middle. CDR3: CASSVAGTKLGYTF. The CDR3 DNA is TGTGCCAGCAGCGTGGCCGGGACAAAACTTGGCTACACCTTC. Looking up the rest from reference TRBV7-8 and TRBJ1-2 gives the full variable domain: GAGVSQSPRYKVAKRGQDVALRCDPISGHVSLFWYQQALGQGPEFLTYFQNEAQLDKSGLPSDRFFAERPEGSVSTLKIQRTQQEDSAVYLCASSVAGTKLGYTFGSGTRLTVV.

The chain joins TRBV5-6 to TRBJ1-1, with D unresolved. Trimming left V 0 bases short and J 3 bases short, with 18 bases between. The germline gives CDR1 SGHDT, CDR2 YYEEEE. The length of the CDR3 is 17 residues. CDR3 coding DNA: TGTGCCAGCAGCTTGGTTCGATCCCACAACGGGGACACTGAAGCTTTCTTT. It encodes CASSLVRSHNGDTEAFF. The full variable domain, in which reference TRBV5-6 and TRBJ1-1 provide the parts outside the CDR3, is DAGVTQSPTHLIKTRGQQVTLRCSPKSGHDTVSWYQQALGQGPQFIFQYYEEEERQRGNFPDRFSGHQFPNYSSELNVNALLLGDSALYLCASSLVRSHNGDTEAFFGQGTRLTVV.

V and J are TRBV5-1 and TRBJ2-1; D possibly corresponds to TRBD1 (5 bases). The CDR3 is made up of 15 amino acids. Between the trimmed V and J ends, which lost 6 bases and 0 bases, there was a span of 13 bases. The V gene's germline CDR1 is SGHRS and CDR2 YFSETQ. The CDR3 region has the DNA TGCGCCAGCAACTTACAGGCGTCCTCCTACAATGAGCAGTTCTTC. Amino acids: CASNLQASSYNEQFF.

V usage is TRBV9 and J usage is TRBJ2-3, with D unresolved. Deletions cut 2 bases from V and 1 base from J, with 11 bases between. CDR1 SGDLS and CDR2 YYNGEE come from the germline V gene. The CDR3 is made up of 15 amino acids. The CDR3 loop reads CASSVENLGTDTQYF. For the CDR3, the DNA is TGTGCCAGCAGCGTTGAGAACTTGGGCACAGATACGCAGTATTTT.

On this clone itself: The sample has other DNA sequences that encode this CDR3 too. For the CDR3, the DNA is TGTGCCAGCAGTTCCGCCGGTTACGAGCAGTACTTC. Protein: CASSSAGYEQYF. V usage is TRBV28 and J usage is TRBJ2-7, with D hard to call. Germline CDR1 and CDR2: MDHEN and SYDVKM. The CDR3 spans 12 residues. V was cut by 4 bases and J by 4 bases, with 8 bases left in between.

This chain connects TRBV7-9 to TRBJ1-2; 9 positions agree with TRBD1. CDR1 is SEHNR and CDR2 is FQNEAQ in the germline V gene (reference sequence). The CDR3 sequence is 14 residues long. Trimming removed 5 bases from V and 5 bases from J; junction bases left unmatched: 6. The CDR3 spells CASSIGTGSYGYTF. DNA of the CDR3: TGTGCCAGCAGCATCGGGACAGGGTCATATGGCTACACCTTC.

J is TRBJ2-5 and V is TRBV7-8; weak D call: TRBD2 (6 bases). V shed 3 bases and J shed 3 bases, with 14 bases lying between them. The CDR3 extends over 15 amino acids. CDR1 and CDR2 from the germline V gene are SGHVS and FQNEAQ. This CDR3 reads CASSFLGRWKETQYF. CDR3 coding DNA: TGTGCCAGCAGCTTTTTGGGGAGGTGGAAAGAGACCCAGTACTTC.

This clone was detected once. The chain recombines TRBV5-6 with TRBJ1-5, with D hard to call. V was clipped by 2 bases and J by 6 bases, with 6 bases between them. This CDR3 is built from 12 residues. Germline V gene data show CDR1 as SGHDT and CDR2 as YYEEEE. The CDR3 DNA follows: TGTGCCAGCAGCTTTGAGGGTCAGCCCCAGCATTTT. It translates to CASSFEGQPQHF.

The chain combines TRBV27 with TRBJ2-1, with 9 bases aligning to TRBD1. Germline CDR1 is MNHEY and CDR2 is SMNVEV (reference sequence). With 6 bases clipped from V and 1 base from J, the junction kept 4 bases outside the gene matches. This CDR3 contains 15 residues. The CDR3 here is CASRPGTGSYNEQFF. The CDR3 bases are TGTGCCAGCAGGCCCGGGACAGGGTCCTACAATGAGCAGTTCTTC.

The chain combines TRBV19 with TRBJ2-2; weak D call: TRBD1 (6 bases). The CDR3 covers 14 residues. In germline, CDR1 is LNHDA, CDR2 SQIVND (reference sequence). Trimming left V 2 bases short and J 7 bases short, with 11 bases between. The CDR3 spells CASSIPGANGELFF. CDR3 sequence (DNA): TGTGCCAGTAGTATACCAGGGGCTAACGGGGAGCTGTTTTTT.

The rearrangement uses TRBV2 and TRBJ2-3, with TRBD2 identical over 10 bases. Germline CDR1 SNHLY, CDR2 FYNNEI. This CDR3 region has 17 residues. V lost 5 bases and J lost 2; bases outside the gene matches: 10. CDR3 DNA sequence: TGTGCCAGCAGTCCCCATCGGACTAGCGGACTCACAGATACGCAGTATTTT. It is translated as CASSPHRTSGLTDTQYF.

The gene calls are TRBV19 and TRBJ1-2; the D gene is possibly TRBD1 (5 bases). The germline gives CDR1 LNHDA, CDR2 SQIVND (reference sequence). CDR3 length: 13 amino acids. Trimming cost V 3 bases and J 7 bases, with 12 bases left between them. The CDR3 region has the DNA TGTGCCAGTAGTATGAAACAGGTTGGTGGCTACACCTTC. As protein: CASSMKQVGGYTF.

CDR3 amino acids: CASSLLAGGLTDTQYF. The CDR3, as DNA: TGTGCCAGCAGTCTTCTAGCGGGGGGCTTGACAGATACGCAGTATTTT. V is TRBV27 and J is TRBJ2-3; 11 bases agree with TRBD2. Germline V gene data show CDR1 as MNHEY and CDR2 as SMNVEV (reference sequence). Losses at the gene ends were 5 bases for V and 3 bases for J; bases not matched to a gene: 7. The CDR3 spans 16 residues.

V is TRBV19 and J is TRBJ2-7, with TRBD1 matching 10 bases. V dropped 5 bases and J dropped 1; count of bases not matched to a gene: 8. Germline loops: CDR1 LNHDA, CDR2 SQIVND (reference sequence). CDR3 length equals 16 residues. The CDR3 protein is CASSSVRTGGSYEQYF. In DNA form, the CDR3 reads TGTGCCAGTAGTTCCGTTAGGACAGGGGGATCCTACGAGCAGTACTTC.

The genes are TRBV9 and TRBJ2-3; the match to TRBD2 covers 10 bases. Germline CDR1 reads SGDLS; CDR2 reads YYNGEE. V lost 1 base to trimming and J lost 3 bases; unmatched junction nucleotides: 8. The CDR3 loop spans 17 amino acids. CDR3 nucleotides: TGTGCCAGCAGCGTAAGTCCAGGACTAGCGGCTACAGATACGCAGTATTTT. Its protein product is CASSVSPGLAATDTQYF.

This clone has a handful of counts. The V and J genes are TRBV2 and TRBJ1-5, with 8 positions matching TRBD1. Germline CDR1 and CDR2: SNHLY and FYNNEI. J was trimmed by 6 bases and V by 6 bases; bases with no gene match: 16. This CDR3 is built from 17 residues. CDR3 coding DNA: TGTGCCAGCAGAGCTACTTTACAGGGGGGATACGGTCAGCCCCAGCATTTT. Translating it yields CASRATLQGGYGQPQHF. The complete variable domain, with remaining parts taken from reference TRBV2 and TRBJ1-5, reads EPEVTQTPSHQVTQMGQEVILRCVPISNHLYFYWYRQILGQKVEFLVSFYNNEISEKSEIFDDQFSVERPDGSNFTLKIRSTKLEDSAMYFCASRATLQGGYGQPQHFGDGTRLSIL.

This clone was detected many times. The V and J genes are TRBV6-1 and TRBJ2-3; D gene uncertain. Per the germline V gene, CDR1 is MNHNS and CDR2 is SASEGT. CDR3 length: 15 residues. V was shortened by 3 bases and J by 2 bases, with 12 bases between the two germline ends. Written as DNA, the CDR3 is TGTGCCAGCAGTGAGGTGGCGGAGCTCACAGATACGCAGTATTTT. It is translated as CASSEVAELTDTQYF.

The chain carries TRBV19 and TRBJ1-2, with 8 bases aligning to TRBD1. The junction had 5 bases not matched to a gene; V was cut back by 5 bases and J by 9 bases. CDR3 length equals 12 residues. The germline CDR1 and CDR2 sequences are LNHDA and SQIVND (reference sequence). In DNA form, the CDR3 reads TGTGCCAGTAGTCGCGACAGGGGAAGCTACACCTTC. This sequence encodes CASSRDRGSYTF.

This clone was counted only a few times. The gene calls are TRBV15 and TRBJ1-1, with no clear D. Trimming took off 0 bases at V and 6 bases at J, with 8 bases between the two ends. There are 13 residues in the CDR3. Germline V lookup: CDR1 LNHNV, CDR2 YYDKDF (reference sequence). The DNA for the CDR3 is TGTGCCACCAGCAGAGAGTCAGATTCTGAAGCTTTCTTT. Translation gives CATSRESDSEAFF.

The chain carries TRBV6-5 and TRBJ1-2; 9 bases match TRBD1. The CDR3 has 13 amino acids. V was pared by 5 bases and J by 8 bases, with 6 bases of the junction left unmatched. CDR1 and CDR2 from the germline V gene are MNHEY and SVGAGI. The CDR3 sequence: CASSPGTGRGYTF. CDR3 sequence (DNA): TGTGCCAGCAGTCCCGGGACAGGGCGCGGCTACACCTTC.

This clone was detected only once. J is TRBJ2-1 and V is TRBV7-6, with 11 positions matching TRBD2. Germline V gene sequence: CDR1 SGHVS, CDR2 FNYEAQ. V lost 2 bases and J lost 7; bases outside the gene matches: 10. The CDR3 totals 17 residues. The CDR3 nucleotides read TGTGCCAGCAGCTTAACCAGCGGACTAGCGGGTAAAAATGAGCAGTTCTTC. Translated, it gives CASSLTSGLAGKNEQFF. The complete variable domain, with remaining parts taken from reference TRBV7-6 and TRBJ2-1, reads GAGVSQSPRYKVTKRGQDVALRCDPISGHVSLYWYRQALGQGPEFLTYFNYEAQQDKSGLPNDRFSAERPEGSISTLTIQRTEQRDSAMYRCASSLTSGLAGKNEQFFGPGTRLTVL.

V is TRBV6-5 and J is TRBJ2-1; D is possibly TRBD2 (5 bases). The CDR3 runs 16 residues. In germline, CDR1 is MNHEY, CDR2 SVGAGI. V was clipped by 0 bases and J by 2 bases, with 11 bases between them. The CDR3 loop reads CASSYSNRGAYNEQFF. In DNA form, the CDR3 reads TGTGCCAGCAGTTACTCGAATCGGGGAGCCTACAATGAGCAGTTCTTC.

As DNA, the CDR3 is TGCGCCAGCAGCCTACCGGGCAATCAGCCCCAGCATTTT. The encoded protein is CASSLPGNQPQHF. J is TRBJ1-5 and V is TRBV4-1; unclear D gene. This CDR3 is 13 amino acids long. V was trimmed by 4 bases and J by 2 bases, leaving 6 bases between them. Germline values: CDR1 MGHRA, CDR2 YSYEKL.

The chain employs TRBV6-5 and TRBJ1-2; D remains unclear. CDR3 length: 13 amino acids. The ends were cut back, 6 bases at V and 2 bases at J, with 10 bases in the middle. Germline values: CDR1 MNHEY, CDR2 SVGAGI. The CDR3 reads CASRSQENYGYTF. The CDR3 bases are TGTGCCAGCAGGTCTCAGGAAAACTATGGCTACACCTTC.

This sequence joins TRBV6-6 and TRBJ1-2; 7 bases are a match to TRBD1. The CDR3 spans 13 residues. CDR1 MNHNY and CDR2 SVGAGI come from the germline V gene (reference sequence). Trimming cost V 6 bases and J 6 bases; bases outside gene matches: 7. CDR3 DNA: TGTGCCAGCAGCGACCAACAGGGGAATGGCTACACCTTC. Translated, it gives CASSDQQGNGYTF.